What follows is one T cell receptor (beta chain) and its context. These data originate in a study of blood T cell repertoires in COVID-19. Study summary: COVID-19 samples collected from the United States, Italy and Spain covered acute and convalescent phases. T cells, B-cell-depleted T cells, or PBMCs supplied cDNA or gDNA.

The method was immunoSEQ multiplex PCR; TCRdb's version includes in-frame clones alone and lacks a portion of them. The sample shows around 120,000 clones, 90% of them seen only once. Enrollment of patients from Seattle took place during active infection, with longitudinal follow-up. Trimming shortened V by 0 bases and J by 8 bases, and 13 bases separated the two germline ends. Germline V CDR1 and CDR2: SEHNR, FQNEAQ (reference sequence). This CDR3 has 14 amino acids. This receptor was identified in a woman aged 60-75 years with COVID-19, enrolled during active disease. The material sequenced was peripheral blood. This rearrangement joins TRBV7-9 to TRBJ1-1; D might be TRBD1 (6 bases). In DNA, the CDR3 is TGTGCCAGCAGCTTAGCGATAGGGGGAGAGGAAGCTTTCTTT. Protein sequence: CASSLAIGGEEAFF.